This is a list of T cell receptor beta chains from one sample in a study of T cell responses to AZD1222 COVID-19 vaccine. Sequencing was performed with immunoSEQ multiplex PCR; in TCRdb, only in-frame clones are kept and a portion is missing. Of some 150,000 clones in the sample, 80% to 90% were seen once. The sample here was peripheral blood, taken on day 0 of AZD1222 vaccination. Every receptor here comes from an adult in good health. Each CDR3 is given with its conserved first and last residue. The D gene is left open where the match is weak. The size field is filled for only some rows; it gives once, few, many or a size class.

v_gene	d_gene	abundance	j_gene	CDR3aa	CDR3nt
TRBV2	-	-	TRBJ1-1	CAGLGRNTEAFF	TGTGCCGGGCTAGGACGGAACACTGAAGCTTTCTTT
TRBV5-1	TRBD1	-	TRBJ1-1	CASSPRTGENTEAFF	TGCGCCAGCAGCCCGCGGACAGGGGAGAACACTGAAGCTTTCTTT
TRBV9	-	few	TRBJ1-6	CASSVEATPNSPLHF	TGTGCCAGCAGCGTAGAGGCGACACCTAATTCACCCCTCCACTTT
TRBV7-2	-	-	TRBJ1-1	CASSQGGRLNTEAFF	TGTGCCAGCAGCCAGGGAGGCAGACTGAACACTGAAGCTTTCTTT
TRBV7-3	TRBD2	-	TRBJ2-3	CASSSQPGLGTDTQYF	TGTGCCAGCAGCTCCCAACCGGGACTAGGCACAGATACGCAGTATTTT
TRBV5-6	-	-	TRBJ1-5	CASSLSGAGQPQHF	TGTGCCAGCAGCTTGTCAGGGGCCGGGCAGCCCCAGCATTTT
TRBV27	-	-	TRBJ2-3	CASSLRSSTDTQYF	TGTGCCAGCAGCCTTCGGTCAAGCACAGATACGCAGTATTTT
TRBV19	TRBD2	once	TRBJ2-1	CASSILAGGLYNEQFF	TGTGCCAGTAGTATATTAGCGGGAGGGCTCTACAATGAGCAGTTCTTC
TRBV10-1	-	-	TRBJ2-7	CASSELDGGPRTEQYF	TGCGCCAGCAGTGAGCTCGACGGGGGCCCTCGTACCGAGCAGTACTTC
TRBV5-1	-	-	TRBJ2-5	CASSTDTVQETQYF	TGCGCCAGCAGCACGGACACCGTACAAGAGACCCAGTACTTC
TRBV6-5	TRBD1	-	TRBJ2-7	CASRKTTGGVHEQYF	TGTGCCAGCAGGAAGACGACAGGGGGCGTGCACGAGCAGTACTTC
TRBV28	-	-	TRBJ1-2	CASSLTGGLGYGYTF	TGTGCCAGCAGTCTCACGGGAGGGTTAGGCTATGGCTACACCTTC
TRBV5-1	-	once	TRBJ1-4	CASSFGGNEKLFF	TGCGCCAGCAGCTTTGGGGGAAATGAAAAACTGTTTTTT
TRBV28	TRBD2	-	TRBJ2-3	CASSFLAGGWTDTQYF	TGTGCCAGCAGTTTTCTGGCGGGAGGTTGGACAGATACGCAGTATTTT
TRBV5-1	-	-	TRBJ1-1	CASSRGGSTEAFF	TGCGCCAGCAGCCGGGGAGGGAGCACTGAAGCTTTCTTT
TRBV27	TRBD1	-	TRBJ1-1	CASSLGTGGTEAFF	TGTGCCAGCAGTTTAGGGACAGGCGGTACTGAAGCTTTCTTT
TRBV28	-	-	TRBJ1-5	CASSLTPPRQTISNQPQHF	TGTGCCAGCAGTTTGACCCCGCCCCGACAGACTATTAGCAATCAGCCCCAGCATTTT
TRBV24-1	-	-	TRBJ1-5	CATSDLHDRLIHQPQHF	TGTGCCACCAGTGATTTGCACGACCGCCTGATCCATCAGCCCCAGCATTTT
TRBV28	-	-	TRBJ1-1	CASSSPGRRFEAFF	TGTGCCAGCAGTTCCCCGGGACGCCGATTTGAAGCTTTCTTT
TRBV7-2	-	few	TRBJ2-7	CASSFQQGSYEQYF	TGTGCCAGCAGCTTCCAGCAGGGGAGCTACGAGCAGTACTTC
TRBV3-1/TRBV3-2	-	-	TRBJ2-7	CASSQVPRRLREQYF	TGTGCCAGCAGCCAAGTCCCTCGGCGACTAAGGGAGCAGTACTTC
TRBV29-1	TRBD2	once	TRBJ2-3	CSVFSGGGTDTQYF	TGCAGCGTCTTTAGCGGGGGCGGCACAGATACGCAGTATTTT
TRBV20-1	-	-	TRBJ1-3	CSASSGNTIYF	TGCAGTGCTAGCTCCGGAAACACCATATATTTT
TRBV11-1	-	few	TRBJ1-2	CASSLAGTAGRGYTF	TGTGCCAGCAGCTTAGCCGGGACCGCCGGAAGGGGCTACACCTTC
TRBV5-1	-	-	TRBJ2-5	CASSLDPSPETQYF	TGCGCCAGCAGCTTGGACCCCTCGCCAGAGACCCAGTACTTC